Shown below are 13 T cell receptor beta chains from a single sample sequenced in a study of identifying expanded T cells in peripheral blood. TCRdb keeps only in-frame clones here, not all; method: immunoSEQ multiplex PCR. The data contain approximately 100,000 clones, 75% to 90% of them singletons. Sequencing was performed on blood. These receptors originate from a person aged 18 to 70 in good health.

The chain joins TRBV13 to TRBJ1-2; 8 positions agree with TRBD1. The CDR3 has 17 amino acids. Germline V gene data show CDR1 as PRHDT and CDR2 as FYEKMQ (reference sequence). Trimming removed 5 bases from V and 8 bases from J; junction bases left unmatched: 19. The CDR3 sequence is CASSQTSRGQGGGGYTF. The CDR3 coding sequence is TGTGCCAGCAGCCAGACTTCCCGAGGACAGGGAGGAGGAGGCTACACCTTC.

The chain combines TRBV7-8 with TRBJ2-7; D is perhaps TRBD2 (6 bases). Germline CDR1 reads SGHVS; CDR2 reads FQNEAQ. This CDR3 region has 15 residues. Trimming shortened V by 1 base and J by 2 bases, and 12 bases separated the two germline ends. CDR3 residues: CASSLGREGAYEQYF. The CDR3 coding sequence is TGTGCCAGCAGCTTAGGGAGGGAAGGCGCCTACGAGCAGTACTTC. The variable domain in full, with the rest retrieved from reference TRBV7-8 and TRBJ2-7, is GAGVSQSPRYKVAKRGQDVALRCDPISGHVSLFWYQQALGQGPEFLTYFQNEAQLDKSGLPSDRFFAERPEGSVSTLKIQRTQQEDSAVYLCASSLGREGAYEQYFGPGTRLTVT.

The rearrangement links TRBV5-1 to TRBJ2-1, with a weak D call TRBD2 (6 bases). V lost 1 base and J 0 bases, leaving 8 bases between the germline ends. CDR1 and CDR2 (germline): SGHRS, YFSETQ. This CDR3 spans 15 amino acids. The CDR3 DNA follows: TGCGCCAGCAGCTTGATCGGGAGCTCCTACAATGAGCAGTTCTTC. It specifies CASSLIGSSYNEQFF.

The V and J genes are TRBV5-1 and TRBJ1-2; 9 nucleotides align to TRBD1. V dropped 4 bases and J dropped 4; count of bases not matched to a gene: 8. Germline V CDR1 and CDR2: SGHRS, YFSETQ. This CDR3 comprises 15 residues. CDR3 sequence reads: CASSMGLGQGYGYTF. In nucleotides, the CDR3 is TGCGCCAGCAGCATGGGACTGGGACAGGGCTATGGCTACACCTTC. The full variable domain, with the rest looked up from reference TRBV5-1 and TRBJ1-2, is KAGVTQTPRYLIKTRGQQVTLSCSPISGHRSVSWYQQTPGQGLQFLFEYFSETQRNKGNFPGRFSGRQFSNSRSEMNVSTLELGDSALYLCASSMGLGQGYGYTFGSGTRLTVV.

The chain employs TRBV30 and TRBJ2-3, with TRBD2 identical over 13 bases. Germline V gives CDR1 GTSNPN, CDR2 SVGIG (reference sequence). CDR3 size: 15 residues. J gave up 6 bases and V 6 bases, and 9 bases lay outside the gene matches. CDR3 sequence reads: CACRLAGGSRDTQYF. The DNA of the CDR3 is TGTGCCTGCAGACTAGCGGGGGGTTCTAGGGATACGCAGTATTTT.

V usage is TRBV7-2 and J usage is TRBJ2-3; TRBD2 agrees at 11 bases. The V gene's germline CDR1 is SGHTA and CDR2 FQGNSA. The CDR3 contains 15 residues. Unmatched junction bases numbered 7, after V lost 5 bases and J lost 6 bases. This chain's CDR3 is CASSGLAGVPDTQYF. For the CDR3, the DNA is TGTGCCAGCAGCGGACTAGCGGGCGTCCCCGATACGCAGTATTTT.

The chain recombines TRBV4-3 with TRBJ1-6; perhaps TRBD1 as D (6 bases). The CDR3 runs to 16 residues. Trimming pared 5 bases from V and 9 bases from J, leaving 20 bases between. Germline assignment: CDR1 LGHNA and CDR2 YSLEER. CDR3 sequence: CASSKGVPGASSPLHF. CDR3 sequence (DNA): TGCGCCAGCAGCAAGGGAGTCCCGGGGGCGAGTTCACCCCTCCACTTT.

The V call is TRBV5-4, the J call TRBJ2-3; D unresolved. V lost 1 base to trimming and J lost 6 bases, with 3 bases between them. Germline V gene data show CDR1 as SGHNT and CDR2 as YYREEE (reference sequence). The CDR3 length is 11 residues. This chain's CDR3 is CASSLSDTQYF. The CDR3 DNA follows: TGTGCCAGCAGCTTGAGTGATACGCAGTATTTT.

V and J are TRBV5-1 and TRBJ2-5, with a possible D match to TRBD2 (6 bases). CDR1 and CDR2 from the germline V gene are SGHRS and YFSETQ. The germline V and J ends were trimmed by 3 bases and 1 base, with 16 bases remaining between them. CDR3 size: 16 residues. The CDR3 here is CASSYASDLTQETQYF. In DNA form, the CDR3 reads TGCGCCAGCAGCTACGCTAGCGATTTGACCCAAGAGACCCAGTACTTC.

This sequence joins TRBV28 and TRBJ1-3; TRBD1 matches at 10 bases. From germline, CDR1 is MDHEN and CDR2 SYDVKM. The CDR3 spans 16 residues. Germline trimming cut 6 bases from V and 4 bases from J; bases unmatched to any gene: 9. The chain's CDR3 is CASSSTGTGAGNTIYF. CDR3 nucleotides: TGTGCCAGCAGCTCCACCGGGACAGGGGCCGGAAACACCATATATTTT. Complete variable domain (other parts from reference TRBV28 and TRBJ1-3): DVKVTQSSRYLVKRTGEKVFLECVQDMDHENMFWYRQDPGLGLRLIYFSYDVKMKEKGDIPEGYSVSREKKERFSLILESASTNQTSMYLCASSSTGTGAGNTIYFGEGSWLTVV.

J is TRBJ2-1 and V is TRBV28; D may correspond to TRBD1 or TRBD2 (5 bases each). Per germline, CDR1 MDHEN and CDR2 SYDVKM. Trimming removed 6 bases from V and 8 bases from J, with 23 bases in between. The CDR3 is made up of 16 amino acids. CDR3 sequence: CASRQWSGSEGDEQFF. The CDR3 coding sequence is TGTGCCAGCAGACAGTGGTCAGGGAGTGAAGGCGATGAGCAGTTCTTC. The whole variable domain, filled in from reference TRBV28 and TRBJ2-1, reads DVKVTQSSRYLVKRTGEKVFLECVQDMDHENMFWYRQDPGLGLRLIYFSYDVKMKEKGDIPEGYSVSREKKERFSLILESASTNQTSMYLCASRQWSGSEGDEQFFGPGTRLTVL.

The chain joins TRBV6-1 to TRBJ2-2; D is uncertain. Germline CDR1 MNHNS, CDR2 SASEGT. The CDR3 is made up of 13 amino acids. V was pared by 3 bases and J by 9 bases, with 11 bases between. The DNA for the CDR3 is TGTGCCAGCAGTGAGTACTCCCTCAGGGAGCTGTTTTTT. It yields the protein CASSEYSLRELFF.

This sequence joins TRBV4-3 and TRBJ2-2; TRBD2 agrees at 10 bases. Germline assignment: CDR1 LGHNA and CDR2 YSLEER. This CDR3 contains 14 residues. V trimming: 4 bases; J trimming: 5 bases; junction bases outside the gene matches: 1. The CDR3 spells CASSRSGGTGELFF. The CDR3 coding sequence is TGCGCCAGCAGCCGTAGCGGGGGGACCGGGGAGCTGTTTTTT.